This entry lists 31 T cell receptor beta chains sequenced from one sample in a study of Ad26.COV2.S vaccination and SARS-CoV-2 variants. Repertoires were generated with immunoSEQ multiplex PCR, while TCRdb's copy carries only in-frame clones and drops some. The sample records 500,000 or so clones, approximately 89% being singletons. As to treatment: roughly 18 received Ad26.COV2.S at low or high dose, single or two shots; about 5 received placebo; per-sample allocation not given. All samples were drawn on day 63, counting from the first vaccine or placebo injection. The material was peripheral blood, obtained in a trial of Ad26.COV2.S vaccine versus placebo. The receptor set was obtained from a person between 18 and 65 years old who received the Ad26.COV2.S COVID-19 vaccine or a placebo.

CDR3 residues: CASSQTGGGTDTQYF. CDR3 DNA sequence: TGTGCCAGCAGCCAGACGGGGGGGGGCACAGATACGCAGTATTTT. J is TRBJ2-3 and V is TRBV3-1 (or the pseudogene TRBV3-2); 8 nucleotides agree with TRBD2. Germline V CDR1 and CDR2: LGHDT, YNNKEL (reference sequence). The CDR3 has 15 amino acids. Trimming at V came to 3 bases and at J to 1 base, leaving 3 bases not matched to a gene.

The chain joins TRBV19 to TRBJ2-7; 9 bases map to TRBD1. The V and J ends lost 4 bases and 7 bases, in that order; junction bases with no gene match: 11. CDR1 and CDR2 from the germline V gene are LNHDA and SQIVND (reference sequence). The CDR3 loop spans 15 amino acids. The CDR3 region has the DNA TGTGCCAGTAGTAAACAGGGGGCCCTCGGTAGGGAGCAGTACTTC. Translated, it gives CASSKQGALGREQYF.

This chain connects TRBV7-9 to TRBJ2-7; D perhaps matches TRBD2 (5 bases). Trimming removed 4 bases at V and 1 base at J, with 8 bases between. Germline loops: CDR1 SEHNR, CDR2 FQNEAQ (reference sequence). The CDR3 spans 13 residues. The CDR3 DNA is TGTGCCAGCAGCTCCGGCGGGTCCTACGAGCAGTACTTC. Translation: CASSSGGSYEQYF.

The chain couples TRBV19 to TRBJ1-2, with 8 bases matching TRBD1. Germline assignment: CDR1 LNHDA and CDR2 SQIVND (reference sequence). The trim removed 4 bases at V and 3 bases at J, leaving 7 bases unmatched. This CDR3 has 15 residues. CDR3 region: CASSKGQATDYGYTF. The CDR3 DNA is TGTGCCAGTAGTAAGGGACAGGCGACGGACTATGGCTACACCTTC. The full variable domain, with the rest looked up from reference TRBV19 and TRBJ1-2, is DGGITQSPKYLFRKEGQNVTLSCEQNLNHDAMYWYRQDPGQGLRLIYYSQIVNDFQKGDIAEGYSVSREKKESFPLTVTSAQKNPTAFYLCASSKGQATDYGYTFGSGTRLTVV.

J is TRBJ1-5 and V is TRBV28, with D tentatively TRBD1 (5 bases). CDR1 MDHEN and CDR2 SYDVKM come from the germline V gene. V lost 11 bases, J lost 5 bases, and 16 bases lay in between. CDR3 size: 13 residues. CDR3 region: CAATRTRDQPQHF. As DNA, the CDR3 is TGTGCCGCGACCCGAACCAGGGATCAGCCCCAGCATTTT.

The gene calls are TRBV28 and TRBJ2-2; D could derive from TRBD1 or TRBD2 (5 bases each). Germline CDR1 and CDR2: MDHEN and SYDVKM. The CDR3 contains 16 residues. Trimming removed 7 bases from V and 2 bases from J, with 17 bases in between. The CDR3 sequence: CASTPTGAVNTGELFF. In DNA form, the CDR3 reads TGTGCCAGCACCCCAACCGGGGCGGTTAACACCGGGGAGCTGTTTTTT.

V is TRBV24-1 and J is TRBJ1-2; D unresolved. This CDR3 region has 14 residues. Deletions cut 1 base from V and 8 bases from J, with 13 bases between. Germline CDR1 reads KGHDR; CDR2 reads SFDVKD. CDR3: CATSDFRGVGGYTF. As DNA, the CDR3 is TGTGCCACCAGTGATTTTCGGGGAGTAGGGGGCTACACCTTC.

This clone occurred once. This rearrangement joins TRBV30 to TRBJ2-2; D unresolved. Germline V lookup: CDR1 GTSNPN, CDR2 SVGIG (reference sequence). The V end was cut by 4 bases, the J end by 0 bases, with 15 bases between. This CDR3 contains 16 residues. CDR3 region: CAWTLGGPSNTGELFF. The CDR3 DNA reads TGTGCCTGGACGCTGGGTGGCCCATCGAACACCGGGGAGCTGTTTTTT.

In nucleotides, the CDR3 is TGTGCCAGCAGCTTGAGCGGCACAGATACGCAGTATTTT. Protein sequence: CASSLSGTDTQYF. The V call is TRBV5-4, the J call TRBJ2-3; the D is unclear. The ends were cut back, 1 base at V and 1 base at J, with 4 bases in the middle. The CDR3 runs 13 residues. The germline CDR1 and CDR2 sequences are SGHNT and YYREEE (reference sequence). Based on the CDR3 plus reference TRBV5-4 and TRBJ2-3, the full variable domain is ETGVTQSPTHLIKTRGQQVTLRCSSQSGHNTVSWYQQALGQGPQFIFQYYREEENGRGNFPPRFSGLQFPNYSSELNVNALELDDSALYLCASSLSGTDTQYFGPGTRLTVL.

The chain is built from TRBV3-1 (or the pseudogene TRBV3-2) and TRBJ2-1, with 11 positions matching TRBD2. The CDR3 consists of 15 residues. Germline V CDR1 and CDR2: LGHDT, YNNKEL (reference sequence). V was clipped by 6 bases and J by 7 bases; unmatched bases: 8. In nucleotides, the CDR3 is TGTGCCAGCAGTCCCCAGACTAGCGGGATAAATGAGCAGTTCTTC. Translating it yields CASSPQTSGINEQFF.

The chain combines TRBV7-6 with TRBJ2-5; D is perhaps TRBD2 (7 bases). Trimming removed 5 bases from V and 3 bases from J, with 16 bases in between. Germline loops: CDR1 SGHVS, CDR2 FNYEAQ. The CDR3 runs 15 residues. CDR3 amino acids: CASSRRTGGEETQYF. The CDR3 region has the DNA TGTGCCAGCAGCAGACGTACGGGGGGCGAAGAGACCCAGTACTTC.

This clone was observed a single time. The J gene is TRBJ1-1, the V gene TRBV11-3; TRBD1 might be the D (5 bases). V lost 1 base and J lost 2, with 14 bases in between. CDR1 and CDR2 (germline): SGHNT, YENEEA. The CDR3 totals 16 residues. CDR3 in amino acids: CASSLGPQGGNTEAFF. As DNA, the CDR3 is TGTGCCAGCAGCTTAGGCCCCCAGGGCGGTAACACTGAAGCTTTCTTT.

The table lists this clone with a count of one. The rearrangement uses TRBV11-3 and TRBJ2-1; 9 bases are shared with TRBD2. This CDR3 comprises 14 residues. Germline values: CDR1 SGHNT, CDR2 YENEEA. The trim removed 1 base at V and 8 bases at J, leaving 3 bases unmatched. The DNA of the CDR3 is TGTGCCAGCAGCTTAGGCGGGAGGGCCGATGAGCAGTTCTTC. It encodes CASSLGGRADEQFF.

V is TRBV15 and J is TRBJ1-5; D may be TRBD1 (5 bases). Germline CDR1 is LNHNV and CDR2 is YYDKDF (reference sequence). V dropped 0 bases and J dropped 7 bases, with 7 bases sitting between them. This CDR3 spans 13 amino acids. As DNA, the CDR3 is TGTGCCACCAGCAGAGACAGGGCCCAGCCCCAGCATTTT. Translation gives CATSRDRAQPQHF.

The J gene is TRBJ1-1, the V gene TRBV7-5. TRBV7-5 is tagged as a pseudogene. This CDR3 is 17 amino acids long. The CDR3: CVRSLKSSGRPNTEAFF. The CDR3 DNA reads TGTGTCAGAAGCTTGAAGTCAAGTGGGAGACCGAACACTGAAGCTTTCTTT.

This chain connects TRBV5-5 to TRBJ1-3, with 7 bases identical to TRBD1. Germline assignment: CDR1 SGHKS and CDR2 YYEKEE (reference sequence). V was pared by 4 bases and J by 0 bases, with 10 bases of the junction left unmatched. The CDR3 is 17 amino acids. Written as DNA, the CDR3 is TGTGCCAGCAGCCAACGGCAGGGGGTTCTCTCTGGAAACACCATATATTTT. Translated: CASSQRQGVLSGNTIYF.

The rearrangement links TRBV28 to TRBJ2-1; TRBD1 matches at 8 bases. The germline gives CDR1 MDHEN, CDR2 SYDVKM. The CDR3 runs 19 residues. V dropped 6 bases and J dropped 7; count of bases not matched to a gene: 23. In DNA form, the CDR3 reads TGTGCCAGCAGAGACACAGGGGGGAAAGGGGATTGGGGATTGAATGAGCAGTTCTTC. It is translated as CASRDTGGKGDWGLNEQFF.

The V gene is TRBV2, the J gene TRBJ2-3, with 8 bases aligning to TRBD1. The CDR3 has 15 amino acids. Germline-derived CDR1 and CDR2 are SNHLY and FYNNEI. V was clipped by 4 bases and J by 4 bases; unmatched bases: 7. CDR3 in amino acids: CASSALDRVPDTQYF. The DNA of the CDR3 is TGTGCCAGCAGTGCCTTGGACAGGGTCCCAGATACGCAGTATTTT.

The table lists this clone with a count of one. Here the CDR3 reads CASSFAGPDSPLHF. The CDR3 coding sequence is TGTGCCAGCAGCTTCGCAGGGCCAGATTCACCCCTCCACTTT. The rearrangement links TRBV11-2 to TRBJ1-6, with D tentatively TRBD1 (5 bases). Germline V CDR1 and CDR2: SGHAT, FQNNGV. There are 14 residues in the CDR3. With 3 bases removed from V and 8 bases from J, the gap between germline ends came to 11 bases.

The rearrangement joins TRBV11-3 to TRBJ2-5; possibly TRBD1 for D (5 bases). This CDR3 contains 14 residues. Deletions cut 5 bases from V and 2 bases from J, with 12 bases between. Per germline, CDR1 SGHNT and CDR2 YENEEA. The CDR3 DNA sequence: TGTGCCAGCAGCCGCAGGGCTATGCAAGAGACCCAGTACTTC. This encodes CASSRRAMQETQYF.

V and J are TRBV7-2 and TRBJ1-6, with D unclear. The length of the CDR3 is 12 residues. The germline V gene has CDR1 SGHTA and CDR2 FQGNSA. Trimming pared 2 bases from V and 9 bases from J, leaving 5 bases between. CDR3 bases: TGTGCCAGCAGCTTAAGCGGTTCACCCCTCCACTTT. Protein: CASSLSGSPLHF.

Only a few counts were recorded for this clone. This chain uses TRBV2 with TRBJ1-6; TRBD1 might be the D (6 bases). The CDR3 totals 16 residues. The germline V and J ends were trimmed by 2 bases and 0 bases, with 8 bases remaining between them. Per germline, CDR1 SNHLY and CDR2 FYNNEI. DNA of the CDR3: TGTGCCAGCAGTGAAAGGGGGAGCTCCTATAATTCACCCCTCCACTTT. Residues: CASSERGSSYNSPLHF.

The chain recombines TRBV6-6 with TRBJ1-3; 7 bases line up with TRBD1. The germline CDR1 and CDR2 sequences are MNHNY and SVGAGI (reference sequence). The junction had 5 bases not matched to a gene; V was cut back by 6 bases and J by 0 bases. CDR3 size: 15 residues. This chain's CDR3 is CASRNPGGSGNTIYF. The DNA of the CDR3 is TGTGCCAGCAGAAACCCAGGGGGCTCTGGAAACACCATATATTTT.

A single count supports this clone. The V gene is TRBV28, the J gene TRBJ2-2, with 12 bases that match TRBD1. Germline trimming cut 5 bases from V and 6 bases from J; bases unmatched to any gene: 7. Germline CDR1 is MDHEN and CDR2 is SYDVKM. This CDR3 is 16 amino acids long. Written as DNA, the CDR3 is TGTGCCAGCAGTCCACCGGGACAGGGGGCGGCCGGGGAGCTGTTTTTT. This translates into CASSPPGQGAAGELFF.

This clone was observed a few times. The V call is TRBV6-4, the J call TRBJ2-3; 7 bases are shared with TRBD2. The length of the CDR3 is 16 residues. Germline assignment: CDR1 MRHNA and CDR2 SNTAGT. The V gene end was trimmed by 4 bases and the J gene end by 0 bases; junction bases not matched to a gene: 7. The CDR3 bases are TGTGCCAGCAGTGTCTCCCGGGGGGAGAGCACAGATACGCAGTATTTT. Encoded protein: CASSVSRGESTDTQYF.

This clone was seen a few times. This sequence joins TRBV2 and TRBJ1-5; the D gene is possibly TRBD1 (6 bases). The CDR3 sequence is 15 residues long. V was cut by 4 bases and J by 6 bases, with 16 bases left in between. From germline, CDR1 is SNHLY and CDR2 FYNNEI. CDR3 DNA sequence: TGTGCCAGCAGTGCCCTGGGGGGGGCAGGTCAGCCCCAGCATTTT. Its protein is CASSALGGAGQPQHF.

The V and J genes are TRBV4-2 and TRBJ2-1; the match to TRBD2 covers 10 bases. Losses at the gene ends were 4 bases for V and 8 bases for J; bases not matched to a gene: 5. Germline V gives CDR1 LGHNA, CDR2 YNFKEQ. The CDR3 consists of 14 residues. CDR3 amino acids: CASSRGLALDEQFF. DNA of the CDR3: TGTGCCAGCAGCCGGGGACTAGCGCTCGATGAGCAGTTCTTC.

The chain employs TRBV12-5 and TRBJ1-1, with no clear D. The CDR3 consists of 13 residues. V was pared by 3 bases and J by 9 bases, with 14 bases between. Germline-derived CDR1 and CDR2 are LGHNT and FRNRAP. DNA of the CDR3: TGTGCTAGTGGTTTTAGTGACCCTGTTCAAGCTTTCTTT. This gives the protein CASGFSDPVQAFF.

This sequence joins TRBV29-1 and TRBJ2-2; D possibly corresponds to TRBD2 (6 bases). This CDR3 has 14 amino acids. The germline CDR1 and CDR2 sequences are SQVTM and ANQGSEA. Trimming cost V 6 bases and J 3 bases, with 14 bases left between them. CDR3 loop: CSVRRAGYTGELFF. The CDR3 DNA reads TGCAGCGTCCGGCGGGCGGGATACACCGGGGAGCTGTTTTTT.

The chain combines TRBV5-4 with TRBJ1-1; D uncertain. Germline CDR1 is SGHNT and CDR2 is YYREEE (reference sequence). Trimming left V 8 bases short and J 5 bases short, with 10 bases between. The CDR3 has 11 amino acids. The CDR3 sequence is CASWLGTEAFF. CDR3 coding DNA: TGTGCCAGTTGGCTGGGGACTGAAGCTTTCTTT.

The V gene is TRBV4-2, the J gene TRBJ2-3, with no clear D. The CDR3 totals 14 residues. Between the trimmed V and J ends, which lost 0 bases and 4 bases, there was a span of 8 bases. CDR1 LGHNA and CDR2 YNFKEQ come from the germline V gene. CDR3 loop: CASSQDTGADTQYF. CDR3 nucleotides: TGTGCCAGCAGCCAAGATACTGGCGCAGATACGCAGTATTTT.